Following are 11 T cell receptor beta chains from one sample sequenced in a study of T cell responses to AZD1222 COVID-19 vaccine. Profiled with immunoSEQ multiplex PCR; TCRdb holds only in-frame clones, not every one. The sample lists approximately 170,000 clones, around 94% occurring once. Here the sequenced sample was peripheral blood, taken 28 days after the second AZD1222 dose. These TCRs come from an adult who received the AZD1222 COVID-19 vaccine.

The chain carries TRBV27 and TRBJ2-7; 8 bases fit TRBD2. This CDR3 contains 16 residues. The germline gives CDR1 MNHEY, CDR2 SMNVEV (reference sequence). Trimming cost V 4 bases and J 1 base; bases outside gene matches: 9. The DNA for the CDR3 is TGTGCCAGCAGTTCAACTCGACTAGCGCTTTCCTACGAGCAGTACTTC. Translated, it gives CASSSTRLALSYEQYF.

This chain joins TRBV28 and TRBJ1-5; possibly TRBD1 for D (5 bases). CDR1 and CDR2 (germline): MDHEN, SYDVKM. The CDR3 totals 17 residues. With 4 bases removed from V and 2 bases from J, the gap between germline ends came to 18 bases. CDR3 sequence (DNA): TGTGCCAGCAGTTCCTTTGCGACGAAAGGGGGCAATCAGCCCCAGCATTTT. It codes for CASSSFATKGGNQPQHF. Drawing the rest from reference TRBV28 and TRBJ1-5, the complete variable domain is DVKVTQSSRYLVKRTGEKVFLECVQDMDHENMFWYRQDPGLGLRLIYFSYDVKMKEKGDIPEGYSVSREKKERFSLILESASTNQTSMYLCASSSFATKGGNQPQHFGDGTRLSIL.

The chain combines TRBV2 with TRBJ1-2; D call uncertain. This CDR3 has 11 residues. Germline V gene lookup returns CDR1 SNHLY and CDR2 FYNNEI. Trimming removed 5 bases from V and 8 bases from J, with 9 bases in between. CDR3 DNA sequence: TGTGCCAGCAGTAAGGCGGGAGGCTACACCTTC. It codes for CASSKAGGYTF.

The V gene is TRBV6-5, the J gene TRBJ1-2, with D possibly being TRBD1 (5 bases). CDR1 is MNHEY, CDR2 SVGAGI, per germline. The CDR3 totals 14 residues. V lost 0 bases and J lost 8, with 13 bases in between. The CDR3 bases are TGTGCCAGCAGTTACTCTGCGGGGGAAGGCGGCTACACCTTC. This sequence encodes CASSYSAGEGGYTF.

The gene calls are TRBV6-2 or TRBV6-3 and TRBJ2-1; 8 bases agree with TRBD2. The CDR3 spans 16 residues. J gave up 7 bases and V 4 bases, and 12 bases lay outside the gene matches. The V gene's germline CDR1 is MNHEY and CDR2 SVGEGT. Here the CDR3 DNA reads TGTGCCAGCAGTTCCGCAGGAACAGCGGGAGTAAATGAGCAGTTCTTC. It yields the protein CASSSAGTAGVNEQFF.

This chain uses TRBV5-8 with TRBJ1-1; D is possibly TRBD1 (6 bases). Trimming cost V 4 bases and J 1 base, with 14 bases left between them. CDR1 and CDR2 from the germline V gene are SGHTS and YDEGEE. The length of the CDR3 is 15 residues. Here the CDR3 reads CASSTEDRRNTEAFF. CDR3 DNA: TGTGCCAGCAGCACGGAAGACAGGCGGAACACTGAAGCTTTCTTT.

The chain uses TRBV19 and TRBJ1-5; D not certain. From germline, CDR1 is LNHDA and CDR2 SQIVND (reference sequence). Trimming removed 3 bases from V and 5 bases from J, with 14 bases in between. CDR3 length equals 15 residues. The DNA of the CDR3 is TGTGCCAGTAGTATCGGGCGTGGCAGAGATCAGCCCCAGCATTTT. This sequence encodes CASSIGRGRDQPQHF.

The chain has TRBV14 and TRBJ1-2; D uncertain. CDR3 length equals 13 residues. V lost 3 bases to trimming and J lost 8 bases, with 13 bases between them. CDR1 is SGHDN, CDR2 FVKESK, per germline. The CDR3 coding sequence is TGTGCCAGCAGCCATGTTTTTTCGGGGGGCTACACCTTC. It specifies CASSHVFSGGYTF.

The chain joins TRBV18 to TRBJ1-1, with 7 bases matching TRBD1. The CDR3 is 14 amino acids. V trimming: 1 base; J trimming: 4 bases; junction bases outside the gene matches: 3. Germline-derived CDR1 and CDR2 are KGHSH and LQKENI. The CDR3 DNA is TGTGCCAGCTCACCACAGGGGGCGCCCACTGAAGCTTTCTTT. It encodes CASSPQGAPTEAFF.

The chain is built from TRBV6-5 and TRBJ1-1, with 8 positions matching TRBD1. CDR1 is MNHEY and CDR2 is SVGAGI in the germline V gene. The length of the CDR3 is 14 residues. Trimming took 4 bases from V and 2 from J; bases not matched to a gene: 3. The CDR3 sequence is CASSSTGVNTEAFF. CDR3 coding DNA: TGTGCCAGCAGTTCGACAGGGGTAAACACTGAAGCTTTCTTT.

The CDR3 protein is CASSKGDGDYGYTF. In DNA form, the CDR3 reads TGTGCCAGCAGCAAAGGGGACGGAGATTATGGCTACACCTTC. The gene calls are TRBV3-1 (or the pseudogene TRBV3-2) and TRBJ1-2, with D perhaps TRBD1 (5 bases). V gave up 5 bases and J gave up 5 bases, with 15 bases separating them. The CDR3 contains 14 residues. The germline V gene encodes CDR1 LGHDT and CDR2 YNNKEL (reference sequence).